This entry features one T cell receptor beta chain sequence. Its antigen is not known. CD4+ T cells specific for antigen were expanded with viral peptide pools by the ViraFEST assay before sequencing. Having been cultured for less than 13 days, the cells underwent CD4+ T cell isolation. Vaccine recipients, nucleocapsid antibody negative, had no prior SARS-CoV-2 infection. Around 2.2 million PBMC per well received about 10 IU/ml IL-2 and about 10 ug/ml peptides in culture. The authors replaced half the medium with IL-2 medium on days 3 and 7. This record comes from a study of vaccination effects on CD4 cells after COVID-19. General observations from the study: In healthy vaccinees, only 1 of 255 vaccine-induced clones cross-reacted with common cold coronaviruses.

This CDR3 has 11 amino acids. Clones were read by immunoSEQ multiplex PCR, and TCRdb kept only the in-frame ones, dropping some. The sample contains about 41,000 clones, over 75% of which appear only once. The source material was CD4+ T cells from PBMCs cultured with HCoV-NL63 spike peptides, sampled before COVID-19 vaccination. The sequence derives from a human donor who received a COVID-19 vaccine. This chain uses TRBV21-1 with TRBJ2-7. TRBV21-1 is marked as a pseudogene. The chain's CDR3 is CASSLSYEQYV. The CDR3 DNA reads TGTGCCAGCAGCTTAAGCTACGAGCAGTACGTC.